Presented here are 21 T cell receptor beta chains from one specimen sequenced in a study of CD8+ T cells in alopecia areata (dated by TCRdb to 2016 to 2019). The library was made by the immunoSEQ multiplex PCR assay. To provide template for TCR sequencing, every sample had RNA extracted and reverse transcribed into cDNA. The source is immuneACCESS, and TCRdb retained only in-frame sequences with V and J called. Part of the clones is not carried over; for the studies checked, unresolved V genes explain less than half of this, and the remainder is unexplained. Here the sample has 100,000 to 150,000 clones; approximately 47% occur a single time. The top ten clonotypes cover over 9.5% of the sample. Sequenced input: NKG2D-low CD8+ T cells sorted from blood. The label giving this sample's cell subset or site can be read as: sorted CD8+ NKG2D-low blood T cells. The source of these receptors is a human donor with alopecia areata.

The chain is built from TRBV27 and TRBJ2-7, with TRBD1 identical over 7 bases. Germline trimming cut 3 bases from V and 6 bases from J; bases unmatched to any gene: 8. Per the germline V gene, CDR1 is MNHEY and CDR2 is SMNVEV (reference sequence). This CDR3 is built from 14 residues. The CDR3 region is CASSFGTAPGEQYF. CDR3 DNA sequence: TGTGCCAGCAGTTTCGGGACAGCGCCTGGCGAGCAGTACTTC.

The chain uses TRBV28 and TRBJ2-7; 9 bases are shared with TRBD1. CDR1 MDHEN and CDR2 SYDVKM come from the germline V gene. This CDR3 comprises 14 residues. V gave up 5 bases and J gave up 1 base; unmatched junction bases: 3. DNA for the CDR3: TGTGCCAGCAGTGCCGGGACAGGGTCCTACGAGCAGTACTTC. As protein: CASSAGTGSYEQYF. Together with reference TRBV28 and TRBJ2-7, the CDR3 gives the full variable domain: DVKVTQSSRYLVKRTGEKVFLECVQDMDHENMFWYRQDPGLGLRLIYFSYDVKMKEKGDIPEGYSVSREKKERFSLILESASTNQTSMYLCASSAGTGSYEQYFGPGTRLTVT.

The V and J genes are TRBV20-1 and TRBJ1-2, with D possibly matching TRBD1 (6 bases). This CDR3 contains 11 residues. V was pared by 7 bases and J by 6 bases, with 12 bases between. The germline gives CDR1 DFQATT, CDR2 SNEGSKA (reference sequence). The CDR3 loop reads CSVARGDGYTF. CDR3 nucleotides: TGCAGTGTCGCCAGGGGCGATGGCTACACCTTC.

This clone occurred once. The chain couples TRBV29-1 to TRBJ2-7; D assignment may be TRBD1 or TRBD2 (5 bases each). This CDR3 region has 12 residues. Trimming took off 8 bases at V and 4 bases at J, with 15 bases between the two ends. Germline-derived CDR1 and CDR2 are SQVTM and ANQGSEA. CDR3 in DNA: TGCAGCTTCCGGGACGCAACTTACGAGCAGTACTTC. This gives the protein CSFRDATYEQYF.

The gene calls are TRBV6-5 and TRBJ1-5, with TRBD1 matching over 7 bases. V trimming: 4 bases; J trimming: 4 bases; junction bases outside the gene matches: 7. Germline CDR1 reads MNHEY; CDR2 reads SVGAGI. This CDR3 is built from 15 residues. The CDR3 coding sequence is TGTGCCAGCAGTTCCACCGGGACAGATAATCAGCCCCAGCATTTT. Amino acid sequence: CASSSTGTDNQPQHF.

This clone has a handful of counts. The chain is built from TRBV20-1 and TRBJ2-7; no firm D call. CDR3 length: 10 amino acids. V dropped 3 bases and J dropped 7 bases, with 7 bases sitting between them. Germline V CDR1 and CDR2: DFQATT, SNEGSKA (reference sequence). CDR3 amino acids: CSASPLEQYF. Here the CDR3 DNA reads TGCAGTGCTAGCCCCCTGGAGCAGTACTTC.

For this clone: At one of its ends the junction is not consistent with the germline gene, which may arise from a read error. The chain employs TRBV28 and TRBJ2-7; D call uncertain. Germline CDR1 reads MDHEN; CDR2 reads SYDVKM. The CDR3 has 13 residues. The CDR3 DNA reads TGTGCCAGCAGTTCAATAAACCCGGGCCCCCAGCACTTC. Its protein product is CASSSINPGPQHF.

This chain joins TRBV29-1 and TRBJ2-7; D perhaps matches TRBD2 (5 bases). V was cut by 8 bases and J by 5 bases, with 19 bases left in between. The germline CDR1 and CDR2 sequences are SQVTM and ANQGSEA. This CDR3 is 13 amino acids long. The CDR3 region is CSINTGSSHEQYF. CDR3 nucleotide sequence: TGCAGCATAAACACGGGATCAAGCCACGAGCAGTACTTC.

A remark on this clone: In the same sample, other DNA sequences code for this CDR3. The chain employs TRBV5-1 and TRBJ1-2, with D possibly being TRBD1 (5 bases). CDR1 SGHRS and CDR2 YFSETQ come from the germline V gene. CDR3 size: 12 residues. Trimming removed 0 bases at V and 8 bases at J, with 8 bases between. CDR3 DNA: TGCGCCAGCAGCTTGGAAGGGGACGGCTACACCTTC. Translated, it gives CASSLEGDGYTF.

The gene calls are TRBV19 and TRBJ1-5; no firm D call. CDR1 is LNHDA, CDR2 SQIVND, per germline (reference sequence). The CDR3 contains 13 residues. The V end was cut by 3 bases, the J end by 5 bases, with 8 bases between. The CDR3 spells CASSMNGDQPQHF. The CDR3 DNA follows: TGTGCCAGTAGTATGAACGGAGATCAGCCCCAGCATTTT.

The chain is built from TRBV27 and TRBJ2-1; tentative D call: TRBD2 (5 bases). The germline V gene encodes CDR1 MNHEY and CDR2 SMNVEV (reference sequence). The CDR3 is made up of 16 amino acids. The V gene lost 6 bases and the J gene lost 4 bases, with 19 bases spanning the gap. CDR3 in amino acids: CASSLAPVGRYNEQFF. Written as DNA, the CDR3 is TGTGCCAGCAGCCTAGCTCCGGTGGGGAGATACAATGAGCAGTTCTTC.

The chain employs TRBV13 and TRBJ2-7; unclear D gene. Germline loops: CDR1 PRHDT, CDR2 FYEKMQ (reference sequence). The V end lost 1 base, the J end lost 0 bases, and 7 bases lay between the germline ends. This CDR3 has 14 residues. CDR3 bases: TGTGCCAGCAGCTTAGTAGGTAGCTCCTACGAGCAGTACTTC. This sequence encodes CASSLVGSSYEQYF.

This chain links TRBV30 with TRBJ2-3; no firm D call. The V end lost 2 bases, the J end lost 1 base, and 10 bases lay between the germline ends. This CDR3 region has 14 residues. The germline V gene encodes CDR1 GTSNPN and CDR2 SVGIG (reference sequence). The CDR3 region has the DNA TGTGCCTGGAGTACCCTGACCCGCACAGATACGCAGTATTTT. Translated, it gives CAWSTLTRTDTQYF.

As DNA, the CDR3 is TGCGCCAGCAGCCCTGGAGGGGGCGATACGCAGTATTTT. Protein: CASSPGGGDTQYF. The chain recombines TRBV5-1 with TRBJ2-3; a weak D match, TRBD1 (7 bases). Trimming shortened V by 4 bases and J by 6 bases, and 12 bases separated the two germline ends. Germline lookup yields CDR1 SGHRS and CDR2 YFSETQ. This CDR3 has 13 amino acids.

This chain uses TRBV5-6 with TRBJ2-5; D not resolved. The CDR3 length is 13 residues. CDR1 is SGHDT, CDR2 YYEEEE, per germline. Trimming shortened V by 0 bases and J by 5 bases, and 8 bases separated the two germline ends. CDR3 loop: CASSLVGYETQYF. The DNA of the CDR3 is TGTGCCAGCAGCTTGGTGGGATACGAGACCCAGTACTTC.

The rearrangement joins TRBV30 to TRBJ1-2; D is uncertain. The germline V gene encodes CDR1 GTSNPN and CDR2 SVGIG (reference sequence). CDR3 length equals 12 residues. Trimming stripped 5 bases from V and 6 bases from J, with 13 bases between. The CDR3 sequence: CAWATTWNGYTF. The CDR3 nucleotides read TGTGCCTGGGCCACCACCTGGAATGGCTACACCTTC.

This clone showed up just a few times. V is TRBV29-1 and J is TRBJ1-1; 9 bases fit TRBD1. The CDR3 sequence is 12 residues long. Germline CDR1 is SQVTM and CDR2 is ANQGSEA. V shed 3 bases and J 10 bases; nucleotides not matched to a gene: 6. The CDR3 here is CSVEGQGGGAFF. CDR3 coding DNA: TGCAGCGTTGAGGGACAGGGAGGCGGAGCTTTCTTT. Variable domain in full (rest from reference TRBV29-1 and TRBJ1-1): SAVISQKPSRDICQRGTSLTIQCQVDSQVTMMFWYRQQPGQSLTLIATANQGSEATYESGFVIDKFPISRPNLTFSTLTVSNMSPEDSSIYLCSVEGQGGGAFFGQGTRLTVV.

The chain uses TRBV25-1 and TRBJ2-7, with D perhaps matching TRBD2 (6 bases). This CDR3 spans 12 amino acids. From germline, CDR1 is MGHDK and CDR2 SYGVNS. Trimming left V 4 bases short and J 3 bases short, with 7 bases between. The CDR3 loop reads CASSGSGYEQYF. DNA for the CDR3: TGTGCCAGCAGTGGTAGCGGCTACGAGCAGTACTTC.

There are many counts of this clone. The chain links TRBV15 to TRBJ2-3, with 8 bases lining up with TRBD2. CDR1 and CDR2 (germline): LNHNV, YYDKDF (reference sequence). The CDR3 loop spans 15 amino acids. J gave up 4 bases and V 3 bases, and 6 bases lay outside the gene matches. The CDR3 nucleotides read TGTGCCACCAGCAGCCGGGGGGGGTCACCAGATACGCAGTATTTT. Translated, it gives CATSSRGGSPDTQYF.

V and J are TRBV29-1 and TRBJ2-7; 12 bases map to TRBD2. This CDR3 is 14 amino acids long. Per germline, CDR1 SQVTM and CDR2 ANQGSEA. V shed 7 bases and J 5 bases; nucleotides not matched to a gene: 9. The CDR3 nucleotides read TGCAGCGCTAAGGGACTAGCGGGTTCGGACGAGCAGTACTTC. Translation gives CSAKGLAGSDEQYF.

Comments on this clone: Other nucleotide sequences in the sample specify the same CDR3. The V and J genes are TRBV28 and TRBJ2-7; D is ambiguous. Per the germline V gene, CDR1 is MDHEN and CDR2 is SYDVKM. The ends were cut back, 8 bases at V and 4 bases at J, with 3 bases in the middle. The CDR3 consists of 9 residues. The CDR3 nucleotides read TGTGCCAGCGGTTACGAGCAGTACTTC. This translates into CASGYEQYF. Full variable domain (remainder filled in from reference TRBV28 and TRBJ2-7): DVKVTQSSRYLVKRTGEKVFLECVQDMDHENMFWYRQDPGLGLRLIYFSYDVKMKEKGDIPEGYSVSREKKERFSLILESASTNQTSMYLCASGYEQYFGPGTRLTVT.